What follows are 7 T cell receptor beta chains derived from one specimen sequenced in a study of T cells in Graves' hyperthyroidism and ophthalmopathy. Template material for amplifying TCR beta CDR3 regions consisted of RNA transcripts. Primed by the HTBI set, a first-round RT-PCR was run on the TCR CDR3. TCRdb redid the calling of the multiplex PCR reads with MiXCR, one entry per CDR3 protein. The sample lists about 640,000 distinct CDR3 sequences; about 45% were seen once. Material for sequencing was peripheral blood or thyroid tissue (not recorded which). These receptors were collected from an adult man with Graves' disease, either hyperthyroidism or ophthalmopathy (not recorded which).

In its sample, this clonotype was seen a few times. The chain carries TRBV12-3 or TRBV12-4 and TRBJ1-1; D possibly corresponds to TRBD1 (6 bases). The V end lost 8 bases, the J end lost 0 bases, and 13 bases lay between the germline ends. CDR3 length: 14 amino acids. The CDR3 is CASGGRNLNTEAFF. The CDR3 DNA follows: TGTGCCAGCGGGGGCAGGAACTTGAACACTGAAGCTTTCTTT.

This clonotype has at least ten counts. The V call is TRBV7-9, the J call TRBJ2-2; 13 nucleotides align to TRBD2. The CDR3 has 16 residues. J was trimmed by 2 bases and V by 5 bases; bases with no gene match: 2. CDR1 and CDR2 from the germline V gene are SEHNR and FQNEAQ (reference sequence). The CDR3 loop reads CASSGTSGTNTGELFF. In nucleotides, the CDR3 is TGTGCCAGCAGCGGGACTAGCGGGACTAACACCGGGGAGCTGTTTTTT.

V usage is TRBV20-1 and J usage is TRBJ1-1; TRBD1 might be the D (5 bases). Germline V gene sequence: CDR1 DFQATT, CDR2 SNEGSKA (reference sequence). This CDR3 is 16 amino acids long. This CDR3 reads CSGLRPGRIQNTEAFF. The CDR3 DNA reads as TGCAGCGGTCTACGACCAGGGAGGATTCAGAACACTGAAGCTTTCTTT.

This clonotype has a handful of counts. In nucleotides, the CDR3 is TGTGCCAGTAGTATAGACAGGAACGGCAACTATGGCTACACCTTC. Residues: CASSIDRNGNYGYTF. The V gene is TRBV19, the J gene TRBJ1-2, with D hard to call. CDR3 length: 15 amino acids. CDR1 and CDR2 from the germline V gene are LNHDA and SQIVND (reference sequence). V gave up 0 bases and J gave up 2 bases, with 10 bases separating them.

This CDR3 reads CASSYSPGRAWSEAFF. The CDR3 region has the DNA TGTGCCAGCAGTTACTCTCCGGGGCGGGCGTGGTCTGAAGCTTTCTTT. The chain carries TRBV6-5 and TRBJ1-1; D possibly corresponds to TRBD1 (5 bases). There are 16 residues in the CDR3. CDR1 MNHEY and CDR2 SVGAGI come from the germline V gene. Trimming cost V 0 bases and J 6 bases, with 17 bases left between them.

A word on this clonotype: One end of the junction is discordant with germline, which a read error may explain. This chain links TRBV6-1 with TRBJ1-5; D uncertain. CDR1 is MNHNS, CDR2 SASEGT, per germline. The CDR3 is 11 residues long. The CDR3 bases are TGTGCCATCAGTTCAGATGGGCCCCAGCATTTT. Translated: CAISSDGPQHF.

The DNA of the CDR3 is TGTGCCACCAGCCAAGATCTGGCAGGGAGAGGCCGTGGCTATGGCTACACCTTC. Protein: CATSQDLAGRGRGYGYTF. The chain has TRBV15 and TRBJ1-2; D might be TRBD1 (5 bases). V was shortened by 5 bases and J by 4 bases, with 26 bases between the two germline ends. CDR1 LNHNV and CDR2 YYDKDF come from the germline V gene (reference sequence). The CDR3 runs to 18 residues.